The 11 T cell receptor beta chains below were found in one sample sequenced in a study of blood T cell repertoires in COVID-19. Repertoires were generated with immunoSEQ multiplex PCR, while TCRdb's copy carries only in-frame clones and drops some. The repertoire holds over 130,000 clones, about 90% seen once, with about 4% in the top ten. The sample consisted of peripheral blood. These receptors came from an older woman with active or convalescent COVID-19.

Concerning this clone itself: At the DNA level, this CDR3 is encoded by other sequences in the same sample as well. This chain connects TRBV18 to TRBJ1-5; D is perhaps TRBD1 (5 bases). V was clipped by 3 bases and J by 2 bases, with 8 bases between them. This CDR3 is 14 amino acids long. The germline gives CDR1 KGHSH, CDR2 LQKENI. The CDR3 DNA reads as TGTGCCAGCTCACCGGGAGGGGGCAATCAGCCCCAGCATTTT. It translates to CASSPGGGNQPQHF. Looking up the rest from reference TRBV18 and TRBJ1-5 gives the full variable domain: NAGVMQNPRHLVRRRGQEARLRCSPMKGHSHVYWYRQLPEEGLKFMVYLQKENIIDESGMPKERFSAEFPKEGPSILRIQQVVRGDSAAYFCASSPGGGNQPQHFGDGTRLSIL.

The J gene is TRBJ2-3, the V gene TRBV6-2 or TRBV6-3, with D possibly matching TRBD2 (5 bases). The CDR3 runs 14 residues. Germline values: CDR1 MNHEY, CDR2 SVGEGT. V shed 7 bases and J shed 2 bases, with 13 bases lying between them. CDR3 nucleotide sequence: TGTGCCAGCAACCCTGCTAGCCCCACAGATACGCAGTATTTT. Its translation: CASNPASPTDTQYF.

The chain recombines TRBV19 with TRBJ2-3, with 8 bases identical to TRBD2. Trimming at V came to 1 base and at J to 2 bases, leaving 5 bases not matched to a gene. This CDR3 is 16 amino acids long. Looked up from germline, CDR1 is LNHDA and CDR2 is SQIVND (reference sequence). As DNA, the CDR3 is TGTGCCAGTAGTATAGTTGGGACTAGTTCCACAGATACGCAGTATTTT. Translated, it gives CASSIVGTSSTDTQYF.

The gene calls are TRBV27 and TRBJ1-2; possibly TRBD1 for D (5 bases). The V and J ends lost 10 bases and 3 bases respectively, with 15 bases between them. Germline CDR1 MNHEY, CDR2 SMNVEV (reference sequence). The CDR3 has 13 amino acids. The CDR3 protein is CATDHDRDYGYTF. As DNA, the CDR3 is TGTGCCACCGATCACGACAGAGACTATGGCTACACCTTC.

The chain couples TRBV29-1 to TRBJ1-2; 10 bases align to TRBD1. The CDR3 sequence is 13 residues long. Germline CDR1 reads SQVTM; CDR2 reads ANQGSEA. Losses at the gene ends were 6 bases for V and 1 base for J; bases not matched to a gene: 2. CDR3: CSVGDRGNYGYTF. The CDR3 DNA reads TGCAGCGTAGGGGACAGGGGTAACTATGGCTACACCTTC. Variable domain in full (rest from reference TRBV29-1 and TRBJ1-2): SAVISQKPSRDICQRGTSLTIQCQVDSQVTMMFWYRQQPGQSLTLIATANQGSEATYESGFVIDKFPISRPNLTFSTLTVSNMSPEDSSIYLCSVGDRGNYGYTFGSGTRLTVV.

This clone has a count of ten or more. The rearrangement uses TRBV6-5 and TRBJ2-5; D possibly corresponds to TRBD1 (7 bases). V was cut by 8 bases and J by 4 bases, with 17 bases left in between. The CDR3 extends over 14 amino acids. Germline lookup yields CDR1 MNHEY and CDR2 SVGAGI. CDR3 DNA sequence: TGTGCCAGCCGAGACGCAGGGGGGTTAGAGACCCAGTACTTC. Protein sequence: CASRDAGGLETQYF.

Here the CDR3 reads CAISEWGGQEETQYF. The CDR3, as DNA: TGTGCCATCAGTGAGTGGGGGGGGCAGGAAGAGACCCAGTACTTC. The rearrangement uses TRBV10-3 and TRBJ2-5; a weak D match, TRBD2 (7 bases). The CDR3 is 15 amino acids. Germline CDR1 and CDR2: ENHRY and SYGVKD. V dropped 1 base and J dropped 3 bases, with 12 bases sitting between them.

This sequence joins TRBV5-4 and TRBJ1-1; tentatively, D is TRBD1 (6 bases). Per germline, CDR1 SGHNT and CDR2 YYREEE (reference sequence). This CDR3 region has 16 residues. V was trimmed by 0 bases and J by 4 bases, leaving 16 bases between them. The CDR3 DNA is TGTGCCAGCAGCTTGGATCCAGGGGCGGATGTCACTGAAGCTTTCTTT. This encodes CASSLDPGADVTEAFF.

In this sample, this clone turned up once. The chain has TRBV7-2 and TRBJ2-2; 9 nucleotides match TRBD2. Per the germline V gene, CDR1 is SGHTA and CDR2 is FQGNSA. J was trimmed by 2 bases and V by 5 bases; bases with no gene match: 3. The CDR3 is 15 residues long. CDR3 loop: CASSQGLANTGELFF. The CDR3 coding sequence is TGTGCCAGCAGCCAGGGACTAGCTAACACCGGGGAGCTGTTTTTT.

The chain couples TRBV5-1 to TRBJ1-1; 7 nucleotides agree with TRBD1. The length of the CDR3 is 14 residues. The V segment lost 2 bases and the J segment 4 bases; nucleotides outside the gene matches: 5. Germline V gene sequence: CDR1 SGHRS, CDR2 YFSETQ. The CDR3 DNA is TGCGCCAGCAGCTTAAGGGGGCTGGGCACTGAAGCTTTCTTT. Translation gives CASSLRGLGTEAFF.

The V and J genes are TRBV24-1 and TRBJ2-3; 8 positions match TRBD2. CDR3 length equals 16 residues. CDR1 is KGHDR, CDR2 SFDVKD, per germline. V lost 8 bases and J lost 2; bases outside the gene matches: 11. This CDR3 is CATMAGGLTHTDTQYF. CDR3 sequence (DNA): TGTGCCACCATGGCGGGGGGCCTAACCCACACAGATACGCAGTATTTT.